The clone carrying this TCR beta chain has at least ten counts. The data derive from a study of spatial heterogeneity in lung cancer. As for the study in general: Median follow-up for sequenced PBMC samples was around two years after resection, when such samples existed.

TCRdb used MiXCR to reprocess the 5' RACE reads, holding one entry per CDR3 protein. The profile shows around 41,000 distinct CDR3 sequences, roughly 20% of them singletons. Time point here: blood at routine non-recurrence follow-up after resection. The sequenced material consisted of unsorted whole RNA from tumor, nontumor lung or frozen PBMC. This CDR3 contains 18 residues. The trim removed 5 bases at V and 0 bases at J, leaving 9 bases unmatched. Germline V gene lookup returns CDR1 SGHTA and CDR2 FQGNSA. V usage is TRBV7-2 and J usage is TRBJ2-4, with 11 bases aligning to TRBD2. This sample comprised PBMCs, obtained at follow-up. This sequence originates from a female donor with early-stage non-small cell lung cancer. CDR3 DNA: TGTGCCAGCAGCCCCGGACTAGCGGGTCTTATAGCCAAAAACATTCAGTACTTC. Translating gives CASSPGLAGLIAKNIQYF.